This T cell receptor beta chain was recorded in a study of blood T cell repertoires in COVID-19. Study overall: Acute and convalescent COVID-19 samples came from the United States, Italy and Spain. From T cells, B-cell-depleted T cells, or PBMCs came the material, which was cDNA or gDNA.

In the original workflow: Counts of nucleated cells, estimated from reference gene primer amplification, were obtained. Generated by immunoSEQ multiplex PCR, the TCRdb table keeps only in-frame clones and is missing some. V and J calls and clone size come straight from that table; D and trimming were deduced from the DNA. The data contain around 58,000 clones, about 90% of them seen just once; the ten biggest clones take up approximately 8%. The CDR3 covers 14 residues. V was trimmed by 8 bases and J by 7 bases, leaving 21 bases between them. Germline values: CDR1 MGHDK, CDR2 SYGVNS. The source is a woman aged 55-70 years with active or convalescent COVID-19. V is TRBV25-1 and J is TRBJ2-7; TRBD1 might be the D (6 bases). The sequenced sample was peripheral blood. CDR3 coding DNA: TGTGCCAGCCGAGGCAGGGGCTACCCTTGGGAGCAGTACTTC. Amino acids: CASRGRGYPWEQYF.